Listed here are 19 T cell receptor beta chains from one sample, sequenced in a study of blood T cells in healthy people across ages. With a J-beta primer mix and a sample-barcoded 5' primer, a second PCR ran roughly 6 to 11 cycles. In TCRdb, the 5' RACE reads were re-called with MiXCR into one record per CDR3 protein. The data hold around 900,000 distinct CDR3 sequences, with under 35% observed a single time. Sequenced: blood. The receptors stem from a woman aged 80 or over in good health.

The rearrangement links TRBV7-9 to TRBJ1-6; the D is unclear. The CDR3 sequence is 18 residues long. Per the germline V gene, CDR1 is SEHNR and CDR2 is FQNEAQ (reference sequence). The V and J ends lost 5 bases and 7 bases respectively, with 24 bases between them. The chain's CDR3 is CASSPQSVGVLGNSPLHF. The CDR3 DNA reads as TGTGCCAGCAGCCCCCAATCCGTCGGGGTCCTGGGGAATTCACCCCTCCACTTT.

The rearrangement uses TRBV20-1 and TRBJ2-5; TRBD2 agrees at 15 bases. The CDR3 has 15 amino acids. Per the germline V gene, CDR1 is DFQATT and CDR2 is SNEGSKA (reference sequence). CDR3 protein: CRPPGLAGGTETQYF. Written as DNA, the CDR3 is TGCAGACCCCCGGGACTAGCGGGGGGTACGGAGACCCAGTACTTC.

To note about this clonotype: This clone may be a read error of a much larger clone one base away. The chain combines TRBV7-9 with TRBJ2-5; the D gene is possibly TRBD2 (5 bases). Germline CDR1 SEHNR, CDR2 FQNEAQ (reference sequence). CDR3 size: 13 residues. V lost 2 bases to trimming and J lost 11 bases, with 15 bases between them. The CDR3 is CASSLKGGNEQYF. The CDR3 DNA follows: TGTGCCAGCAGCTTAAAAGGAGGTAATGAGCAGTACTTC.

This clonotype was picked up many times. This sequence joins TRBV29-1 and TRBJ2-1; 10 bases match TRBD2. CDR1 and CDR2 (germline): SQVTM, ANQGSEA. The CDR3 has 12 residues. In nucleotides, the CDR3 is TGCAGAGTTAGCGGGGGGCGCAATGAGCAGTTCTTC. It yields the protein CRVSGGRNEQFF.

This clonotype was found a few times. The V call is TRBV7-8, the J call TRBJ2-7, with D perhaps matching TRBD1 (6 bases). V lost 5 bases to trimming and J lost 5 bases, with 16 bases between them. This CDR3 is built from 14 residues. Germline V lookup: CDR1 SGHVS, CDR2 FQNEAQ. CDR3 residues: CASSHKGGSDEQYF. The CDR3 nucleotides read TGTGCCAGCAGCCACAAAGGGGGTAGCGACGAGCAGTACTTC.

Concerning this clonotype itself: The conserved phenylalanine or tryptophan is not found at the CDR3 terminus, so this likely reflects a read error. V gene TRBV20-1 combines with J gene TRBJ1-1; D might be TRBD1 (5 bases). Germline V CDR1 and CDR2: DFQATT, SNEGSKA (reference sequence). The ends were cut back, 0 bases at V and 0 bases at J, with 8 bases in the middle. The CDR3 extends over 14 amino acids. The DNA of the CDR3 is TGCAGTGCTAGAGAGGACACTGTGAACACTGAAGCTTTCGTT. Translating it yields CSAREDTVNTEAFV.

The rearrangement links TRBV6-6 to TRBJ1-3; no reliable D call. CDR3 length: 15 amino acids. From germline, CDR1 is MNHNY and CDR2 SVGAGI (reference sequence). Deletions cut 7 bases from V and 0 bases from J, with 13 bases between. The CDR3 DNA reads as TGTGCCAGCACCCTCGGACCGGCCTCTGGAAACACCATATATTTT. Its translation is CASTLGPASGNTIYF.

This clonotype was observed many times. One end of the junction fails to match germline, which may point to a read error. CDR3 residues: CANSQGRYNEQFF. CDR3 coding DNA: TGTGCCAACAGCCAAGGCAGATACAATGAGCAGTTCTTC. The chain employs TRBV3-1 and TRBJ2-1, with D uncertain. This CDR3 spans 13 amino acids. Germline V CDR1 and CDR2: LGHDT, YNNKEL (reference sequence).

This clonotype has only a few counts. The rearrangement links TRBV20-1 to TRBJ2-3; D gene uncertain. There are 12 residues in the CDR3. V lost 6 bases to trimming and J lost 5 bases, with 12 bases between them. Germline V gene data show CDR1 as DFQATT and CDR2 as SNEGSKA (reference sequence). The CDR3 loop is CSAPGSRDTQYF. The DNA for the CDR3 is TGCAGTGCCCCCGGGTCCAGAGATACGCAGTATTTT.

The sample holds many counts of this clonotype. The rearrangement joins TRBV27 to TRBJ2-3; 7 bases match TRBD1. Per germline, CDR1 MNHEY and CDR2 SMNVEV (reference sequence). CDR3 length: 15 residues. V shed 6 bases, J shed 4 bases, and the junction held 10 bases outside the gene matches. CDR3: CASRKTGVIADTQYF. The CDR3 DNA reads TGTGCCAGCAGAAAAACAGGGGTTATAGCAGATACGCAGTATTTT.

Many counts were recorded for this clonotype. This chain uses TRBV7-2 with TRBJ1-2; TRBD1 is a possible D gene (5 bases). The V end was cut by 1 base, the J end by 4 bases, with 10 bases between. Germline V gives CDR1 SGHTA, CDR2 FQGNSA. The CDR3 is made up of 14 amino acids. CDR3: CASSLGQGTYGYTF. The CDR3 nucleotides are TGTGCCAGCAGCTTAGGTCAGGGAACCTATGGCTACACCTTC.

This clonotype was counted at least ten times. The chain joins TRBV7-9 to TRBJ2-1; a possible D gene is TRBD2 (7 bases). The germline gives CDR1 SEHNR, CDR2 FQNEAQ (reference sequence). The CDR3 contains 15 residues. V lost 7 bases and J 8 bases, leaving 21 bases between the germline ends. CDR3 amino acids: CASNRGARTIDEQFF. The CDR3 nucleotides read TGTGCCAGCAACCGGGGGGCTCGTACAATCGATGAGCAGTTCTTC. Full variable domain (missing parts from reference TRBV7-9 and TRBJ2-1): DTGVSQNPRHKITKRGQNVTFRCDPISEHNRLYWYRQTLGQGPEFLTYFQNEAQLEKSRLLSDRFSAERPKGSFSTLEIQRTEQGDSAMYLCASNRGARTIDEQFFGPGTRLTVL.

The chain carries TRBV10-3 and TRBJ1-2; D unclear. V shed 6 bases and J shed 6 bases, with 14 bases lying between them. Germline V lookup: CDR1 ENHRY, CDR2 SYGVKD. The CDR3 extends over 13 amino acids. The DNA of the CDR3 is TGTGCCATCAGCGGAGGACCAGGAGATGGCTACACCTTC. Translated, it gives CAISGGPGDGYTF.

In its sample, this clonotype was seen a few times. The chain employs TRBV7-2 and TRBJ2-2; 7 bases are shared with TRBD1. The CDR3 extends over 16 amino acids. Per the germline V gene, CDR1 is SGHTA and CDR2 is FQGNSA. After removal of 5 bases from V and 0 bases from J, the junction contained 6 bases not matched to a gene. The CDR3 protein is CASSPGGQSNTGELFF. DNA of the CDR3: TGTGCCAGCAGCCCAGGGGGACAGTCGAACACCGGGGAGCTGTTTTTT.

The J gene is TRBJ1-1, the V gene TRBV20-1, with D perhaps TRBD1 (5 bases). Germline lookup yields CDR1 DFQATT and CDR2 SNEGSKA (reference sequence). This CDR3 comprises 14 residues. Trimming took off 1 base at V and 1 base at J, with 10 bases between the two ends. The chain's CDR3 is CSARGGHPNTEAFF. DNA for the CDR3: TGCAGTGCTAGAGGAGGACACCCGAACACTGAAGCTTTCTTT.

In its sample, this clonotype was seen a few times. The chain employs TRBV21-1 and TRBJ1-4; the table assigns TRBD1, which was not confirmed against the DNA. TRBV21-1 is given as a pseudogene. The CDR3 is 21 residues long. The CDR3 DNA follows: TGTGCCAGCAGCAAAGTAACGCAGGGGCCCCGCCACCAATTGCTTAATGAAAAACTGTTTTTT. It encodes CASSKVTQGPRHQLLNEKLFF.

In the case of this clonotype: This may come from a read error, since a much larger clone is one base off. This chain connects TRBV18 to TRBJ2-3; D may be TRBD2 (5 bases). With 10 bases removed from V and 8 bases from J, the gap between germline ends came to 22 bases. In germline, CDR1 is KGHSH, CDR2 LQKENI. CDR3 length: 14 residues. CDR3 sequence (DNA): TGTGCCACCACCGGGATAATGAAAGAGTGTACGCAGTATTTT. Translated: CATTGIMKECTQYF.

The sample holds a few counts of this clonotype. V gene TRBV6-2 or TRBV6-3 combines with J gene TRBJ1-2; a weak D match, TRBD1 (6 bases). This CDR3 has 21 amino acids. Trimming stripped 2 bases from V and 4 bases from J, with 32 bases between. From germline, CDR1 is MNHEY and CDR2 SVGEGT. The CDR3 here is CASSYRGAFSNRRQVGYGYTF. The CDR3, as DNA: TGTGCCAGCAGTTACAGGGGGGCATTTTCGAATAGGCGGCAGGTCGGCTATGGCTACACCTTC.

Remarks on this clonotype: A read error may produce the germline difference seen at one junction end. The genes are TRBV7-2 and TRBJ1-2, with D unclear. Germline V gene data show CDR1 as SGHTA and CDR2 as FQGNSA. The CDR3 runs 13 residues. CDR3 in amino acids: CASSFDSNYGCTF. The CDR3 DNA reads TGTGCCAGCAGCTTTGACTCAAACTATGGCTGCACCTTC.